Below are 10 T cell receptor beta chains sequenced from a single sample in a study of T cell changes during pregnancy in multiple sclerosis. The method was immunoSEQ multiplex PCR; TCRdb's version includes in-frame clones alone and lacks a portion of them. Seen here are fewer than 80,000 clones, 85% to 95% observed once, and the top ten hold less than 2%. The material was peripheral blood, obtained in the third trimester of pregnancy. These receptors were collected from a female donor in good health, enrolled as a control in a pregnancy study.

The V gene is TRBV5-1, the J gene TRBJ2-1; D remains ambiguous. CDR1 is SGHRS and CDR2 is YFSETQ in the germline V gene. Trimming pared 4 bases from V and 6 bases from J, leaving 8 bases between. CDR3 length equals 12 residues. CDR3 sequence: CASSRLGNEQFF. The CDR3 DNA reads as TGCGCCAGCAGCCGCCTAGGCAATGAGCAGTTCTTC.

The rearrangement links TRBV7-8 to TRBJ1-1; tentatively, D is TRBD1 (5 bases). CDR1 is SGHVS and CDR2 is FQNEAQ in the germline V gene. V was cut by 0 bases and J by 9 bases, with 14 bases left in between. The CDR3 spans 14 residues. The CDR3 DNA reads as TGTGCCAGCAGCTTAGCGCCGAAGACAGCCCAAGCTTTCTTT. Amino acids: CASSLAPKTAQAFF.

J is TRBJ2-3 and V is TRBV13; TRBD1 agrees at 9 bases. CDR3 length: 16 residues. V shed 4 bases and J 4 bases; nucleotides not matched to a gene: 9. Germline V gene data show CDR1 as PRHDT and CDR2 as FYEKMQ (reference sequence). The CDR3 spells CASSSWTGVEADTQYF. In DNA, the CDR3 is TGTGCCAGCAGCTCCTGGACAGGGGTGGAGGCAGATACGCAGTATTTT.

The chain employs TRBV29-1 and TRBJ2-3; 7 nucleotides line up with TRBD2. Germline-derived CDR1 and CDR2 are SQVTM and ANQGSEA. CDR3 length equals 12 residues. The CDR3 nucleotides are TGCAGTTTTACTAGCGACACAGATACGCAGTATTTT. Translating it yields CSFTSDTDTQYF.

This chain joins TRBV7-3 and TRBJ2-2; 8 bases fit TRBD2. The CDR3 runs 15 residues. The germline V gene has CDR1 SGHTA and CDR2 FQGTGA. Trimming at V came to 4 bases and at J to 5 bases, leaving 6 bases not matched to a gene. As DNA, the CDR3 is TGTGCCAGCAGCTCAGGGACTAGGGGAACCGGGGAGCTGTTTTTT. It translates to CASSSGTRGTGELFF.

The chain couples TRBV2 to TRBJ1-6; the D gene is possibly TRBD1 (6 bases). CDR1 SNHLY and CDR2 FYNNEI come from the germline V gene. The CDR3 runs 14 residues. The V gene lost 5 bases and the J gene lost 6 bases, with 11 bases spanning the gap. CDR3 sequence (DNA): TGTGCCAGCAGTCGACAGGACACTAATTCACCCCTCCACTTT. Translating it yields CASSRQDTNSPLHF.

The rearrangement joins TRBV15 to TRBJ2-7, with D perhaps TRBD1 (5 bases). The V end lost 0 bases, the J end lost 5 bases, and 11 bases lay between the germline ends. The CDR3 covers 14 residues. The V gene's germline CDR1 is LNHNV and CDR2 YYDKDF (reference sequence). CDR3 in DNA: TGTGCCACCAGCAGAGATACCAGGGTGGACGAGCAGTACTTC. Translated, it gives CATSRDTRVDEQYF. The whole variable domain, filled in from reference TRBV15 and TRBJ2-7, reads DAMVIQNPRYQVTQFGKPVTLSCSQTLNHNVMYWYQQKSSQAPKLLFHYYDKDFNNEADTPDNFQSRRPNTSFCFLDIRSPGLGDTAMYLCATSRDTRVDEQYFGPGTRLTVT.

The V call is TRBV2, the J call TRBJ2-5, with 9 bases lining up with TRBD2. The CDR3 length is 15 residues. The V and J ends lost 8 bases and 2 bases, in that order; junction bases with no gene match: 9. Germline V gives CDR1 SNHLY, CDR2 FYNNEI. CDR3 DNA sequence: TGTGCCAGCGAACGGCGGGGGGGATTTCAAGAGACCCAGTACTTC. Translation gives CASERRGGFQETQYF.

The chain couples TRBV27 to TRBJ2-1; no definite D call. Germline assignment: CDR1 MNHEY and CDR2 SMNVEV (reference sequence). CDR3 length equals 12 residues. V lost 8 bases and J lost 7, with 12 bases in between. The CDR3 nucleotides are TGTGCCAGCGGTCCAGCGAGAAATGAGCAGTTCTTC. Translating it yields CASGPARNEQFF.

The CDR3 sequence is CASSLDPGVPNGYTF. Written as DNA, the CDR3 is TGTGCCAGCAGCTTAGATCCGGGGGTCCCGAATGGCTACACCTTC. The V and J genes are TRBV11-2 and TRBJ1-2; D possibly corresponds to TRBD1 (5 bases). Trimming pared 0 bases from V and 6 bases from J, leaving 14 bases between. The CDR3 has 15 residues. Germline V gives CDR1 SGHAT, CDR2 FQNNGV.